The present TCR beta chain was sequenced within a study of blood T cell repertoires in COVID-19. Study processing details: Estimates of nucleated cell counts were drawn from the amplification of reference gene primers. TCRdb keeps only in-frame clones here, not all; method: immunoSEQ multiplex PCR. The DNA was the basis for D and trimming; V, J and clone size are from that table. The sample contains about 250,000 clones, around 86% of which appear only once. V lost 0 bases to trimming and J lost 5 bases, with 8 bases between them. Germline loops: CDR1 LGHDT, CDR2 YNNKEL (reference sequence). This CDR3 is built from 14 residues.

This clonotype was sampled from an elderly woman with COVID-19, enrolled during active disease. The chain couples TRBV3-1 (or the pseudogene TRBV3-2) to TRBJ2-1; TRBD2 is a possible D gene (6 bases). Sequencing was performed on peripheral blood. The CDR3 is CASSQEGLNNEQFF. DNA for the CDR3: TGTGCCAGCAGCCAAGAGGGACTCAACAATGAGCAGTTCTTC.